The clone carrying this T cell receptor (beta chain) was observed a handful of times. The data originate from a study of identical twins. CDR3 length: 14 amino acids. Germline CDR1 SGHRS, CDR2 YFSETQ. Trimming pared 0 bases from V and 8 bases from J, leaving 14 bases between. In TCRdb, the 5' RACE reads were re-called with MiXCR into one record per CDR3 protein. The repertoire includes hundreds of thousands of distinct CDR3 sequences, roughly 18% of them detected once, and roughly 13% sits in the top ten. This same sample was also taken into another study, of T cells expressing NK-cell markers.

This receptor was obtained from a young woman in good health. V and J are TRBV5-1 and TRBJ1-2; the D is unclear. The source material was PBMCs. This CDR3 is CASSLVPSSVGYTF. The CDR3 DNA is TGCGCCAGCAGCTTGGTCCCCTCCTCAGTGGGCTACACCTTC.